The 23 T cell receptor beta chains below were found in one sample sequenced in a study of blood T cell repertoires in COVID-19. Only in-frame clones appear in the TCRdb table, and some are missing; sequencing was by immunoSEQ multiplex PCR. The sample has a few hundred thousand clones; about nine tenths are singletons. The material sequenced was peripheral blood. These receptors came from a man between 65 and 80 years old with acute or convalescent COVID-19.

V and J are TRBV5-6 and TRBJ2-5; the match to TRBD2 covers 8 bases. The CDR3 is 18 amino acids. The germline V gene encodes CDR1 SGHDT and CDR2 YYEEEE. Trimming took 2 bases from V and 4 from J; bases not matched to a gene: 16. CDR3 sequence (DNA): TGTGCCAGCAGCTTATGGACCGGACTAGCTGGGAAACGAGAGACCCAGTACTTC. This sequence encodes CASSLWTGLAGKRETQYF.

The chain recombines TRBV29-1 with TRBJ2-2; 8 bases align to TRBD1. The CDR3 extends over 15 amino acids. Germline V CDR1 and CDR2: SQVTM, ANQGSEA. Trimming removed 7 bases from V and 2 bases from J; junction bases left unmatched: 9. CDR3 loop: CSAAPQGVNTGELFF. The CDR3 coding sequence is TGCAGCGCCGCCCCACAGGGGGTAAACACCGGGGAGCTGTTTTTT.

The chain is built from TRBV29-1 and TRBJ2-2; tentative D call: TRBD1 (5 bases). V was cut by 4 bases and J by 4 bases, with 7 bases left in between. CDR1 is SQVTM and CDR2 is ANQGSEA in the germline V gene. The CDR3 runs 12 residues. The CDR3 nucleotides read TGCAGCGTTGTCAGGGCCACCGGGGAGCTGTTTTTT. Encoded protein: CSVVRATGELFF.

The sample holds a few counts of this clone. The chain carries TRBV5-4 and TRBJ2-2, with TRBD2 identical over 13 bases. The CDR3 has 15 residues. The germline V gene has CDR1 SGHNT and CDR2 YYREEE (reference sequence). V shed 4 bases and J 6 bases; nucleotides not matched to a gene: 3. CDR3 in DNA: TGTGCCAGCAGCCGGGGACTAGCGGGGTCCGGGGAGCTGTTTTTT. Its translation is CASSRGLAGSGELFF.

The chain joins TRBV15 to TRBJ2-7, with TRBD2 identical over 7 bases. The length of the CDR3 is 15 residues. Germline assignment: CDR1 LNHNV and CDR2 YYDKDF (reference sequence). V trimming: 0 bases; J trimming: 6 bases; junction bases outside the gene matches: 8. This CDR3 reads CATSRDSLADREQYF. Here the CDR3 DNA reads TGTGCCACCAGCAGAGATTCCCTAGCGGACCGCGAGCAGTACTTC.

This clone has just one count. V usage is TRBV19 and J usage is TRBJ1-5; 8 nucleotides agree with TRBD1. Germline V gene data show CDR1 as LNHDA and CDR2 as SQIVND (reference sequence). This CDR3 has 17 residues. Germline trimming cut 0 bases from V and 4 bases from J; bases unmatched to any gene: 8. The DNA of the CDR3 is TGTGCCAGTAGTATAGAACAGGGGGGGAACAGAAATCAGCCCCAGCATTTT. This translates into CASSIEQGGNRNQPQHF. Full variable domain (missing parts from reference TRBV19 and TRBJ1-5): DGGITQSPKYLFRKEGQNVTLSCEQNLNHDAMYWYRQDPGQGLRLIYYSQIVNDFQKGDIAEGYSVSREKKESFPLTVTSAQKNPTAFYLCASSIEQGGNRNQPQHFGDGTRLSIL.

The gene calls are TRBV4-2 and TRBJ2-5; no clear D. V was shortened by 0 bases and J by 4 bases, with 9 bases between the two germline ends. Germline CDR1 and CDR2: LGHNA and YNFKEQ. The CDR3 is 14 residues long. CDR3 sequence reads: CASSQERVGETQYF. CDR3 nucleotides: TGTGCCAGCAGCCAAGAACGGGTGGGAGAGACCCAGTACTTC.

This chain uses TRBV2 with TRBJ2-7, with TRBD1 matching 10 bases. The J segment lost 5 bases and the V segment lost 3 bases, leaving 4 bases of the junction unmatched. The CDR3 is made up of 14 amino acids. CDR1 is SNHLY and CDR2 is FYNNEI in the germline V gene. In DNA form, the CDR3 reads TGTGCCAGCAGTGAGAGGGACAGGGGCGACGAGCAGTACTTC. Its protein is CASSERDRGDEQYF.

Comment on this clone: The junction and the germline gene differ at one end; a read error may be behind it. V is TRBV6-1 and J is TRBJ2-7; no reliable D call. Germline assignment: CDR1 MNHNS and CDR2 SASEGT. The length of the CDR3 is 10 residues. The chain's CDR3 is CASSEGQPHF. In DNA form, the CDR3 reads TGTGCCAGCAGTGAAGGGCAACCCCACTTC.

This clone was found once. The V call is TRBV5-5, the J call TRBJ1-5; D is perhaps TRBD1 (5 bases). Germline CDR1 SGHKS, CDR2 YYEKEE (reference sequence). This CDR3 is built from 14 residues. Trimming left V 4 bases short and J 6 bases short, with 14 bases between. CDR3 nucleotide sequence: TGTGCCAGCAGCCCTCCGGGGGTGGGTCAGCCCCAGCATTTT. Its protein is CASSPPGVGQPQHF.

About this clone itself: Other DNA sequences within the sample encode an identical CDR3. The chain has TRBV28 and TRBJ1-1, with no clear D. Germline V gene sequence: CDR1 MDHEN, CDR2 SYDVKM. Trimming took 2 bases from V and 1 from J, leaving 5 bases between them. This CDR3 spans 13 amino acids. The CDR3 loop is CASSLRGNTEAFF. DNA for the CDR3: TGTGCCAGCAGTTTACGCGGGAACACTGAAGCTTTCTTT.

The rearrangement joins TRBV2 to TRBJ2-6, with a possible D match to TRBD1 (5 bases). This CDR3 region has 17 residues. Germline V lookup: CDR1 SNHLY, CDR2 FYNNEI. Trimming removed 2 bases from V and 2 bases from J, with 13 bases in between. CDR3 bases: TGTGCCAGCAGTGAACAGGGTAACTTACCTGGGGCCAACGTCCTGACTTTC. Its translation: CASSEQGNLPGANVLTF.

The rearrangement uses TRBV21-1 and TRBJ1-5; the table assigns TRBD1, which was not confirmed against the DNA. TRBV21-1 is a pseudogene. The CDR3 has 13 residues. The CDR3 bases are TGTGCACAGATTGACAGGACGAATCAGCCCCAGCATTTT. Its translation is CAQIDRTNQPQHF.

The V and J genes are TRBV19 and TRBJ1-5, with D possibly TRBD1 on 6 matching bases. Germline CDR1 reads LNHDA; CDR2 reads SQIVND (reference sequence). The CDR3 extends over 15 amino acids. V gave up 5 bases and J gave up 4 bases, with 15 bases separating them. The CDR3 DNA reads TGTGCCAGTAGTCCCGGACAGAATGGAAATCAGCCCCAGCATTTT. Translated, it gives CASSPGQNGNQPQHF.

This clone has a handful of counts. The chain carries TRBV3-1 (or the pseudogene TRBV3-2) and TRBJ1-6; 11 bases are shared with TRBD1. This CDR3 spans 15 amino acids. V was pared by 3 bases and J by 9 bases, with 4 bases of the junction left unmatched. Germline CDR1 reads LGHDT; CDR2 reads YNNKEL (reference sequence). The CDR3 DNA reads TGTGCCAGCAGCCAGGACAGGGGGCAGAGTTCACCCCTCCACTTT. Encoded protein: CASSQDRGQSSPLHF.

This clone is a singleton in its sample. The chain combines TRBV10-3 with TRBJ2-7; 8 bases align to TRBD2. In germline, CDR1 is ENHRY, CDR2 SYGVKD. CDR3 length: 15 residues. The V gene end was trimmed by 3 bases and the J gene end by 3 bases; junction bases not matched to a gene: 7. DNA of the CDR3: TGTGCCATCAGTGACTTCGCGGGAGGACTCTACGAGCAGTACTTC. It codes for CAISDFAGGLYEQYF.

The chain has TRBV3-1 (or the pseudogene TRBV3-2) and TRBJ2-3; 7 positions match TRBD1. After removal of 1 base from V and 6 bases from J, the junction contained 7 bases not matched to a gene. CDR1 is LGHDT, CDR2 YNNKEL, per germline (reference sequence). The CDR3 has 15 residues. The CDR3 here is CASSQGNRGWDTQYF. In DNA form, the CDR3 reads TGTGCCAGCAGCCAAGGTAACAGGGGCTGGGATACGCAGTATTTT.

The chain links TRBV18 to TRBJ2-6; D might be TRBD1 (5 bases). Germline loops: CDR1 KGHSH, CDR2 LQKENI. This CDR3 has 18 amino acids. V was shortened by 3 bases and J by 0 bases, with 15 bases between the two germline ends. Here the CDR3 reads CASSPLPGYDSGANVLTF. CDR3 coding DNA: TGTGCCAGCTCACCCCTGCCAGGGTATGACTCTGGGGCCAACGTCCTGACTTTC.

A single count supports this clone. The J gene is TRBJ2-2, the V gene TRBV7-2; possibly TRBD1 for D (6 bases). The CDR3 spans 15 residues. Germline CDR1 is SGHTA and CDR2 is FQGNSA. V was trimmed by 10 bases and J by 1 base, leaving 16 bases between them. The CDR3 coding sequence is TGTGCCATGAAGGCAGGGGCCCAGAACACCGGGGAGCTGTTTTTT. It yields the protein CAMKAGAQNTGELFF.

The CDR3 here is CASSTHFGTSGGELFF. DNA of the CDR3: TGTGCCAGCAGCACGCACTTCGGGACTAGCGGCGGGGAGCTGTTTTTT. This rearrangement joins TRBV7-2 to TRBJ2-2; 11 nucleotides agree with TRBD2. Germline V CDR1 and CDR2: SGHTA, FQGNSA. V shed 5 bases, J shed 7 bases, and the junction held 9 bases outside the gene matches. This CDR3 contains 16 residues.

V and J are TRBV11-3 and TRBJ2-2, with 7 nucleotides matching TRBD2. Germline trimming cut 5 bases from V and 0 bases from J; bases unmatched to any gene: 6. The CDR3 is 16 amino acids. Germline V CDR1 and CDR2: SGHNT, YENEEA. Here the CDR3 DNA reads TGTGCCAGCAGCACCGGGACTAAGTCGAACACCGGGGAGCTGTTTTTT. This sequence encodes CASSTGTKSNTGELFF.

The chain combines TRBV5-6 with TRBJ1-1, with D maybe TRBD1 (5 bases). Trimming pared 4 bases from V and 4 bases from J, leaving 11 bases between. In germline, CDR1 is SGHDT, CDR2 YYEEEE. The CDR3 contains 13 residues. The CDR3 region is CASSPGRSTEAFF. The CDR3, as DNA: TGTGCCAGCAGCCCAGGGAGGAGCACTGAAGCTTTCTTT.

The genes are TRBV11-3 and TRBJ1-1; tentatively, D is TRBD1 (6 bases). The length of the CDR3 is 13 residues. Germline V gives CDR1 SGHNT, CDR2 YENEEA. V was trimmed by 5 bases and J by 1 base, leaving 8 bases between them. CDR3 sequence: CASSLQGNTEAFF. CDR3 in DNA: TGTGCCAGCAGCCTACAGGGGAACACTGAAGCTTTCTTT.